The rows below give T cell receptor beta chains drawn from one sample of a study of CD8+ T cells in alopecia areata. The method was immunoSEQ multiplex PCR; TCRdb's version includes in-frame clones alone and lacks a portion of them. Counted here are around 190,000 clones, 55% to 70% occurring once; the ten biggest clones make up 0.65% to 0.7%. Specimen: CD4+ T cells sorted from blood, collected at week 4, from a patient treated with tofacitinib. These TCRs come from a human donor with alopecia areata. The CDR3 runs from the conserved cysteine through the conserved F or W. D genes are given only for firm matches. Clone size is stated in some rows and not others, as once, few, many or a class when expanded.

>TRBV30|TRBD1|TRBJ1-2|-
TGTGCCTGGAGCCCCCCGGGACAGAGTTATGGCTACACCTTC
CAWSPPGQSYGYTF
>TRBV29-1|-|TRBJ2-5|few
TGCAGCGTATCCGTGGAGTACGAGACCCAGTACTTC
CSVSVEYETQYF
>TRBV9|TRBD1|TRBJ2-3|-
TGTGCCAGCAGCAGACAGGGGGCGTCGGGGGATACGCAGTATTTT
CASSRQGASGDTQYF
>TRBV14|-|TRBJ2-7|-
TGTGCCAGCAGCCAGACGCGATACGAGCAGTACTTC
CASSQTRYEQYF
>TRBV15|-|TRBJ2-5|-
TGTGCCACCAGCAGAAGTAGTATGGAATCGGGAGAATACCAAGAGACCCAGTACTTC
CATSRSSMESGEYQETQYF
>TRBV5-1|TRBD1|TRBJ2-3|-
TGCGCCAGCGGGACAGGGAGCACAGATACGCAGTATTTT
CASGTGSTDTQYF
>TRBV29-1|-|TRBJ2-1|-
TGCAGCGTTGACACCTACTCCTACAATGAGCAGTTCTTC
CSVDTYSYNEQFF
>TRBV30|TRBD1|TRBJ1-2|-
TGTGCCTGGAGTGTACAGGGGACTGGTGGCTACACCTTC
CAWSVQGTGGYTF
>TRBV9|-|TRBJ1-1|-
TGTGCCAGCAGCTCCTCGTCGGGGGCGCTGAATGCTTTCTTT
CASSSSSGALNAFF
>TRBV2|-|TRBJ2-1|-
TGTGCCAGCAGTGGGACAGCCTACAATGAGCAGTTCTTC
CASSGTAYNEQFF
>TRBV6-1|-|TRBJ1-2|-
TGTGCCAGCAGTGAATTGGGCGGCTACACCTTC
CASSELGGYTF
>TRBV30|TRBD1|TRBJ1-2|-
TGTGCCTGGAGAGGCGGGACAGGGTATGGCTACACCTTC
CAWRGGTGYGYTF
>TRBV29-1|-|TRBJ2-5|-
TGCAGCGTTGACAGCGATCAGGGTCCAGAGACCCAGTACTTC
CSVDSDQGPETQYF
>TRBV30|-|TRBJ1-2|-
TGTGCCTGGAGTGCCCAGCTTCCGTATGGCTACACCTTC
CAWSAQLPYGYTF
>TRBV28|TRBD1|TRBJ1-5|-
TGTGCCAGCAGCACTTCAGGGACAGGGGATCAGCCCCAGCATTTT
CASSTSGTGDQPQHF
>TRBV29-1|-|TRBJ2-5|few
TGCAGCGTTCTAGGGAGAGAGACCCAGTACTTC
CSVLGRETQYF
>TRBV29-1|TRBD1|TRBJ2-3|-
TGCAGCGTAGAACCGGGACAGGGGGCGAATACGCAGTATTTT
CSVEPGQGANTQYF
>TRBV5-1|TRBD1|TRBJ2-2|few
TGCGCCAGCAGCTCGACAGGGATCCCCGGGGAGCTGTTTTTT
CASSSTGIPGELFF
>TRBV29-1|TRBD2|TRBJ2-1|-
TGCAGCGTTGAATTCTTGCGGGAGAGGAATGAGCAGTTCTTC
CSVEFLRERNEQFF